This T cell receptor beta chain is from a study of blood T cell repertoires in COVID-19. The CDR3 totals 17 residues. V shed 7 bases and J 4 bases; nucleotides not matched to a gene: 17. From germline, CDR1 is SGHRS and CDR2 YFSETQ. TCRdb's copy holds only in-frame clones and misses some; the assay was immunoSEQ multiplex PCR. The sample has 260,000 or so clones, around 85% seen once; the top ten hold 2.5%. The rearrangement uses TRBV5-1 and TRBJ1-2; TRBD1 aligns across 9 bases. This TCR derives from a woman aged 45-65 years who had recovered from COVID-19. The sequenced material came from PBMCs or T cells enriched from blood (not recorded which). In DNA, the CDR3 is TGCGCCAGCCGTCTGTTAGGGACAGGGAGACTTGGCTATGGCTACACCTTC. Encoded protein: CASRLLGTGRLGYGYTF.